These 21 T cell receptor beta chains originate from one sample sequenced in a study of CD8+CD57+ T cells in acquired aplastic anemia. Genomic DNA, the template, was used for profiling of the TCR beta VDJ and CDR3. Using its own MiXCR run on the reads, TCRdb lists one record per CDR3 protein. The sample comprises about 71,000 distinct CDR3 sequences, roughly half of which are singletons, and about 8.9% rests with the top ten. Sequenced sample: sorted CD4+, CD8+, or CD8+CD57+ T cells (not recorded which) from PBMCs. The receptors were sampled from a human donor in good health, serving as a control.

This clonotype was observed a few times. This could be a read error, since a much larger clone is one nucleotide away. This rearrangement joins TRBV11-3 to TRBJ2-7, with D possibly TRBD2 on 6 matching bases. Germline lookup yields CDR1 SGHNT and CDR2 YENEEA. CDR3 size: 14 residues. The CDR3 bases are TGTGCCTGCAGCTTCGGGACTGGAAACTACGAGCAGTACTTC. Translation: CACSFGTGNYEQYF.

The V gene is TRBV29-1, the J gene TRBJ1-2; D is perhaps TRBD1 (6 bases). CDR3 size: 12 residues. Germline CDR1 is SQVTM and CDR2 is ANQGSEA. Trimming took off 4 bases at V and 4 bases at J, with 10 bases between the two ends. CDR3 amino acids: CSVAPTGYGYTF. Here the CDR3 DNA reads TGCAGCGTTGCACCGACAGGCTATGGCTACACCTTC. Full variable domain (remainder filled in from reference TRBV29-1 and TRBJ1-2): SAVISQKPSRDICQRGTSLTIQCQVDSQVTMMFWYRQQPGQSLTLIATANQGSEATYESGFVIDKFPISRPNLTFSTLTVSNMSPEDSSIYLCSVAPTGYGYTFGSGTRLTVV.

This sequence joins TRBV19 and TRBJ2-1; D not certain. The germline V and J ends were trimmed by 3 bases and 7 bases, with 7 bases remaining between them. CDR1 is LNHDA and CDR2 is SQIVND in the germline V gene (reference sequence). CDR3 length: 12 residues. The chain's CDR3 is CASSINQNEQFF. The CDR3 DNA reads TGTGCCAGTAGTATTAACCAAAATGAGCAGTTCTTC.

This sequence joins TRBV2 and TRBJ1-2; D may be TRBD1 (6 bases). The V gene's germline CDR1 is SNHLY and CDR2 FYNNEI. The CDR3 spans 16 residues. V shed 6 bases and J shed 6 bases, with 23 bases lying between them. The CDR3 nucleotides are TGTGCCAGCAGCACCCCAGGAGGGGGAGGAGGGGATGGCTACACCTTC. Protein: CASSTPGGGGGDGYTF. The entire variable domain, with the rest obtained from reference TRBV2 and TRBJ1-2, is as follows: EPEVTQTPSHQVTQMGQEVILRCVPISNHLYFYWYRQILGQKVEFLVSFYNNEISEKSEIFDDQFSVERPDGSNFTLKIRSTKLEDSAMYFCASSTPGGGGGDGYTFGSGTRLTVV.

This clonotype is medium-sized by share. In DNA form, the CDR3 reads TGTGCCATCAGTGATCCCCTGCAGGGGGCGGGGGAGCAGTACTTC. It codes for CAISDPLQGAGEQYF. The chain links TRBV10-3 to TRBJ2-7; 8 bases align to TRBD1. Germline V gene data show CDR1 as ENHRY and CDR2 as SYGVKD. The CDR3 covers 15 residues. Trimming at V came to 3 bases and at J to 7 bases, leaving 11 bases not matched to a gene.

The V and J genes are TRBV10-3 and TRBJ2-7, with a tentative D call TRBD2 (7 bases). The CDR3 extends over 15 amino acids. Trimming cost V 3 bases and J 1 base, with 13 bases left between them. From germline, CDR1 is ENHRY and CDR2 SYGVKD. The CDR3 DNA reads as TGTGCCATCAGTGATAGGGGGGGCAGGTCCTACGAGCAGTACTTC. It is translated as CAISDRGGRSYEQYF.

The chain links TRBV20-1 to TRBJ1-5, with 8 positions matching TRBD1. Germline V gene sequence: CDR1 DFQATT, CDR2 SNEGSKA (reference sequence). The CDR3 has 16 residues. V trimming: 5 bases; J trimming: 4 bases; junction bases outside the gene matches: 13. DNA of the CDR3: TGCAGTGCTGTTGTCCCGGGACAGGCCGCAAATCAGCCCCAGCATTTT. Translation gives CSAVVPGQAANQPQHF.

At least ten counts were recorded for this clonotype. The rearrangement uses TRBV7-8 and TRBJ2-2; no definite D call. This CDR3 has 16 residues. The V and J ends lost 6 bases and 1 base respectively, with 15 bases between them. Germline assignment: CDR1 SGHVS and CDR2 FQNEAQ. CDR3 in amino acids: CASSSNYEMNTGELFF. The CDR3 bases are TGTGCCAGCAGTTCCAACTACGAGATGAACACCGGGGAGCTGTTTTTT.

This chain uses TRBV14 with TRBJ2-3; D gene ambiguous. CDR3 length equals 12 residues. V lost 6 bases and J 2 bases, leaving 6 bases between the germline ends. The germline gives CDR1 SGHDN, CDR2 FVKESK. The CDR3 reads CASSWSTDTQYF. The CDR3 bases are TGTGCCAGCAGTTGGTCCACAGATACGCAGTATTTT.

This chain uses TRBV20-1 with TRBJ2-7, with D possibly matching TRBD2 (6 bases). The CDR3 contains 16 residues. Germline V gives CDR1 DFQATT, CDR2 SNEGSKA (reference sequence). Trimming cost V 4 bases and J 1 base, with 20 bases left between them. This CDR3 reads CSAMSLGGQESYEQYF. CDR3 sequence (DNA): TGCAGTGCTATGAGCTTGGGGGGTCAGGAATCCTACGAGCAGTACTTC.

The V gene is TRBV20-1, the J gene TRBJ2-3; 7 bases line up with TRBD1. This CDR3 spans 14 amino acids. CDR1 and CDR2 (germline): DFQATT, SNEGSKA (reference sequence). The V segment lost 3 bases and the J segment 5 bases; nucleotides outside the gene matches: 8. CDR3 loop: CSASGQEQLDTQYF. The CDR3 DNA follows: TGCAGTGCTAGCGGACAGGAACAACTAGATACGCAGTATTTT.

V usage is TRBV20-1 and J usage is TRBJ2-7; 9 bases agree with TRBD1. Germline values: CDR1 DFQATT, CDR2 SNEGSKA (reference sequence). The CDR3 loop spans 15 amino acids. Germline trimming cut 5 bases from V and 5 bases from J; bases unmatched to any gene: 13. This chain's CDR3 is CSAVNHGTGSNEQYF. The CDR3, as DNA: TGCAGTGCTGTCAATCACGGGACAGGGTCTAACGAGCAGTACTTC.

This sequence joins TRBV7-2 and TRBJ1-1; D gene unclear. The V end lost 1 base, the J end lost 3 bases, and 3 bases lay between the germline ends. The CDR3 loop spans 12 amino acids. Germline CDR1 and CDR2: SGHTA and FQGNSA. The CDR3 is CASSLGYTEAFF. For the CDR3, the DNA is TGTGCCAGCAGCTTAGGTTACACTGAAGCTTTCTTT.

This clonotype showed up just a few times. Since a much larger clone is just one base distant, this may be a read error. The chain combines TRBV12-3 or TRBV12-4 with TRBJ1-2; D call uncertain. There are 16 residues in the CDR3. V was trimmed by 6 bases and J by 1 base, leaving 18 bases between them. CDR3 region: CASRLPSQRFNYGYTF. CDR3 nucleotide sequence: TGTGCCAGCAGGTTACCCTCACAGAGGTTTAACTATGGCTACACCTTC.

This clonotype showed up many times. V is TRBV7-3 and J is TRBJ2-1; D ambiguous. Per the germline V gene, CDR1 is SGHTA and CDR2 is FQGTGA. The CDR3 is 16 amino acids. The V gene lost 3 bases and the J gene lost 2 bases, with 14 bases spanning the gap. The CDR3 DNA sequence: TGTGCCAGCAGCTTGACCCCCCCGGCCACCTACAATGAGCAGTTCTTC. This gives the protein CASSLTPPATYNEQFF.

This clonotype was detected only a few times. The CDR3 is CASSYFGDSPNTEAFF. The DNA for the CDR3 is TGCGCCAGCAGCTACTTCGGAGACAGTCCGAACACTGAAGCTTTCTTT. J is TRBJ1-1 and V is TRBV4-3; D may be TRBD1 (5 bases). The V and J ends lost 5 bases and 1 base respectively, with 17 bases between them. Per germline, CDR1 LGHNA and CDR2 YSLEER. This CDR3 has 16 amino acids.

This clonotype was counted ten times or more. The gene calls are TRBV7-8 and TRBJ1-4; the match to TRBD1 covers 9 bases. Germline trimming cut 5 bases from V and 7 bases from J; bases unmatched to any gene: 8. CDR3 length: 15 residues. The germline CDR1 and CDR2 sequences are SGHVS and FQNEAQ. Written as DNA, the CDR3 is TGTGCCAGCAGCCTATGGACAGGGGAGGGTGAAAAACTGTTTTTT. It is translated as CASSLWTGEGEKLFF.

This clonotype occurred a few times. The genes are TRBV20-1 and TRBJ1-2; the D is unclear. The CDR3 runs to 11 residues. The germline V gene encodes CDR1 DFQATT and CDR2 SNEGSKA (reference sequence). Trimming shortened V by 5 bases and J by 2 bases, and 6 bases separated the two germline ends. CDR3 protein: CSASDNYGYTF. The CDR3, as DNA: TGCAGTGCTTCGGACAACTATGGCTACACCTTC.

This clonotype was seen just once. The rearrangement joins TRBV29-1 to TRBJ2-3; 9 positions agree with TRBD1. Germline CDR1 reads SQVTM; CDR2 reads ANQGSEA. After removal of 1 base from V and 14 bases from J, the junction contained 13 bases not matched to a gene. This CDR3 is 14 amino acids long. The CDR3 DNA reads as TGCAGCGTTGAAGTTTCCTGGACAGGGGAGCGCATGTATTTT. It yields the protein CSVEVSWTGERMYF.

This clonotype was counted many times. The V gene is TRBV29-1, the J gene TRBJ1-4, with TRBD1 matching over 10 bases. Losses at the gene ends were 5 bases for V and 5 bases for J; bases not matched to a gene: 5. Per germline, CDR1 SQVTM and CDR2 ANQGSEA. The CDR3 contains 14 residues. CDR3 region: CSVNGTGVNEKLFF. CDR3 coding DNA: TGCAGCGTTAATGGGACAGGGGTAAATGAAAAACTGTTTTTT.

V is TRBV2 and J is TRBJ2-1; D is uncertain. This CDR3 has 13 amino acids. V lost 0 bases, J lost 7 bases, and 7 bases lay in between. Looked up from germline, CDR1 is SNHLY and CDR2 is FYNNEI. In DNA, the CDR3 is TGTGCCAGCAGTGAAGCCCCGGGTAATGAGCAGTTCTTC. It translates to CASSEAPGNEQFF.